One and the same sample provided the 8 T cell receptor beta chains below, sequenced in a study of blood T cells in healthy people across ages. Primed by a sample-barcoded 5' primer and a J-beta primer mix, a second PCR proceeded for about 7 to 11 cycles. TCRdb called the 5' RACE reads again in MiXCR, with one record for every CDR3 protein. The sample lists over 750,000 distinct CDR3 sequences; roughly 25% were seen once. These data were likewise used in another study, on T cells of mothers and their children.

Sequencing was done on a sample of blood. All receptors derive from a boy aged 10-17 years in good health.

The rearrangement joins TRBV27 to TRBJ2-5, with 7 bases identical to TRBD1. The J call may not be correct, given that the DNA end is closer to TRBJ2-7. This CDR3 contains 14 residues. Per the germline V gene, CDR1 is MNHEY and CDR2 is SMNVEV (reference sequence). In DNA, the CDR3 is TGTGCCAGCAGTATAACAGGGGCCGCCTACGAGCAGTACTTC. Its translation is CASSITGAAYEQYF.

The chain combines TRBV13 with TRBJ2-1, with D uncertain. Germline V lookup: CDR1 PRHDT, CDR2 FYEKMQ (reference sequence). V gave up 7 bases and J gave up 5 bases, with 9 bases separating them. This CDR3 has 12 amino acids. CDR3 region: CASTGPNNEQFF. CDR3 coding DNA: TGTGCCAGCACCGGGCCCAACAATGAGCAGTTCTTC.

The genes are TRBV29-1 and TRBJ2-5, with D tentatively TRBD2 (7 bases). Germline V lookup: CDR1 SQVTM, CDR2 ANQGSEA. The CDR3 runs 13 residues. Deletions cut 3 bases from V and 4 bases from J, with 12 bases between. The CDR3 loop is CSVEVGGRETQYF. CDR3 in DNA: TGCAGCGTTGAGGTCGGGGGGCGAGAGACCCAGTACTTC.

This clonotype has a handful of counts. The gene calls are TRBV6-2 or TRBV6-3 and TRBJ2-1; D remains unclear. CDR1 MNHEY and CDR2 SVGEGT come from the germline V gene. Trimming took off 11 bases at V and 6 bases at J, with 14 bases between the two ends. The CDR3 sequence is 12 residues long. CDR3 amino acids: CAVFSSGNEQFF. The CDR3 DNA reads TGTGCCGTCTTTAGCAGTGGCAATGAGCAGTTCTTC.

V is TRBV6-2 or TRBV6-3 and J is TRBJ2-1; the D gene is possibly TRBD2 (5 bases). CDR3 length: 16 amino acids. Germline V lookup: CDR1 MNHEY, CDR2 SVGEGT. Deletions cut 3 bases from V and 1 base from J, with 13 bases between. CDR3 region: CASSYAGSGSYNEQFF. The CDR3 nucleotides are TGTGCCAGCAGTTATGCCGGCTCGGGATCCTACAATGAGCAGTTCTTC.

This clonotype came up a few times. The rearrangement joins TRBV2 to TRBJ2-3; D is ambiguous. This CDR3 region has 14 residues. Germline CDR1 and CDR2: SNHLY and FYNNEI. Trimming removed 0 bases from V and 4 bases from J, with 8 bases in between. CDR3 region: CASSEAQMADTQYF. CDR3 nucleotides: TGTGCCAGCAGTGAAGCACAGATGGCAGATACGCAGTATTTT.

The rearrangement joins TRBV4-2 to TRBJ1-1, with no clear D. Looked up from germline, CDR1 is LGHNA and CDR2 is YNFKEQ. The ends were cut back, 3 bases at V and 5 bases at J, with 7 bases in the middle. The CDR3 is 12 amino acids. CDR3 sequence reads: CASSHWGTEAFF. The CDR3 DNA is TGTGCCAGCAGCCATTGGGGAACTGAAGCTTTCTTT.

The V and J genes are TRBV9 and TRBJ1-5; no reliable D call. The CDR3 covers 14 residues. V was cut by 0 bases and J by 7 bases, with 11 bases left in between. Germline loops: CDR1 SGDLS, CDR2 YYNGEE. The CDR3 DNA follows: TGTGCCAGCAGCGTAGGTTCTGTGGGCCAGCCCCAGCATTTT. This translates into CASSVGSVGQPQHF.